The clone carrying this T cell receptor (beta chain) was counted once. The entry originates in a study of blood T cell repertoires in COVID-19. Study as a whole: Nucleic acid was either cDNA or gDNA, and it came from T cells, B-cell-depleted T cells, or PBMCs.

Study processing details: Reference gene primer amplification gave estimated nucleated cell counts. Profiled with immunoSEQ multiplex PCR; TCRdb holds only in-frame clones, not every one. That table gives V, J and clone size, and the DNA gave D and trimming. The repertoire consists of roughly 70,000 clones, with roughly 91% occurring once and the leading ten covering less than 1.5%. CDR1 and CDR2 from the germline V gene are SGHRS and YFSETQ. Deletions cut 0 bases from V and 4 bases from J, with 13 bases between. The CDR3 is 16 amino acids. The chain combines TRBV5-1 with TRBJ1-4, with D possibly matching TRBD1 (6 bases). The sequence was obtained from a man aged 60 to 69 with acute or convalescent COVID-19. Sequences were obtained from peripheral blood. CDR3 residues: CASSLVGGGHNEKLFF. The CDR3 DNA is TGCGCCAGCAGCTTGGTCGGCGGGGGCCATAATGAAAAACTGTTTTTT.